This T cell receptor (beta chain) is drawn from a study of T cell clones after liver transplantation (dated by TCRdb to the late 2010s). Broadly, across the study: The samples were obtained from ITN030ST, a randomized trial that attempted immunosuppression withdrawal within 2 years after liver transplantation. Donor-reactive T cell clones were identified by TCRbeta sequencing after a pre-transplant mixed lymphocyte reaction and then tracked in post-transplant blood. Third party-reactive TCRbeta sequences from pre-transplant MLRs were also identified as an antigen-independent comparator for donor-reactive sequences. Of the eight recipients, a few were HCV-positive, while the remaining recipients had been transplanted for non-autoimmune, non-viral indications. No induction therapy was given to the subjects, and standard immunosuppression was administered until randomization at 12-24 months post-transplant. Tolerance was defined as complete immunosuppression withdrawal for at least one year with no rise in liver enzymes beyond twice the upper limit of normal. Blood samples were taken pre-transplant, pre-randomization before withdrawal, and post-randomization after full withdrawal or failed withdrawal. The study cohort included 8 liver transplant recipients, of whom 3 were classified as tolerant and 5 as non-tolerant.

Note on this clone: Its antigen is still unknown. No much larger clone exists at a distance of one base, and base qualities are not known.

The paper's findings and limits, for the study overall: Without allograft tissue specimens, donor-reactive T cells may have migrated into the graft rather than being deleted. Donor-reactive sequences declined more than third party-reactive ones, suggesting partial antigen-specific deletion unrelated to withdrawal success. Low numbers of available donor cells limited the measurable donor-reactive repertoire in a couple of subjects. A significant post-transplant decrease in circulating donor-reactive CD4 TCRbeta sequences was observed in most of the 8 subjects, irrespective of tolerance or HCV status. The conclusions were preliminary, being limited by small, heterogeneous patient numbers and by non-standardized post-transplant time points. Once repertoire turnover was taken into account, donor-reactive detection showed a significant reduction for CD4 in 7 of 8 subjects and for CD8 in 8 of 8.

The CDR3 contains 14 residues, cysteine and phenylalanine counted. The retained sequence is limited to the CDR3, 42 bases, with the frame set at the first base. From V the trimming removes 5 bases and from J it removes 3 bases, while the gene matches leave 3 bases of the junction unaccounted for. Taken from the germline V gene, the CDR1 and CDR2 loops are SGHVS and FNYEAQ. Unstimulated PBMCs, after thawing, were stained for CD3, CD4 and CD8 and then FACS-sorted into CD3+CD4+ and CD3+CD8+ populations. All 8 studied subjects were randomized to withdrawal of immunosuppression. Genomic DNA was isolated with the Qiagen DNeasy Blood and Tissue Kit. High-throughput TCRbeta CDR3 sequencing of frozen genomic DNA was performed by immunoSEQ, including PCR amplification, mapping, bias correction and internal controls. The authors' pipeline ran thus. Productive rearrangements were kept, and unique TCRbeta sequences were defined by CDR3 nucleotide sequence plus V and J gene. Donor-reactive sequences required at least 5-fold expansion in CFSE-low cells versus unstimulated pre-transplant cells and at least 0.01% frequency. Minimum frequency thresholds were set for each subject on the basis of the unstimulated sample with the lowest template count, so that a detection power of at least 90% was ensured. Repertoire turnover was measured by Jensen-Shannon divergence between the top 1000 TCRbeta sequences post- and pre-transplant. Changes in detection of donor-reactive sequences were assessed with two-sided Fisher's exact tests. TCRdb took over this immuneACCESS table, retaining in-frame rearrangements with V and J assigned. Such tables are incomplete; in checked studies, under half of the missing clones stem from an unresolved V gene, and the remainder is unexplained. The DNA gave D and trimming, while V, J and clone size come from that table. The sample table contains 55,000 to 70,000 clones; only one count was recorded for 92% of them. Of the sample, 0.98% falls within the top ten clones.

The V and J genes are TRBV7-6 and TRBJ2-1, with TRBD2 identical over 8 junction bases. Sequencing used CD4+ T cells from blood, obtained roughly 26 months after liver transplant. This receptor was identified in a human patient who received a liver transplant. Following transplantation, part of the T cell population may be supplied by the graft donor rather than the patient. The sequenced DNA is TGTGCCAGCAGCCCGGGGGGGGGCTACAATGAGCAGTTCTTC. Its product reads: CASSPGGGYNEQFF.